This TCR beta chain was documented in a study of shared clonotypes between healthy human individuals (dated by TCRdb to the early 2020s). At the level of the whole study: A couple of women and three men aged 18 to 49 years were included in the cohort. For each donor, CD4 naive and CD4 memory were each given three plates, CD8 naive was given two plates, and CD8 memory was given one plate. Blood TCR repertoires of four to six healthy adults were deeply sequenced to estimate repertoire size and the extent of clonotype sharing between individuals. To increase sequencing depth and limit assay-specific biases, TCR repertoire library preparation and sequencing were carried out by different laboratories using diverse techniques. Per donor, leukapheresis produced somewhere between about 0.94 and 10 billion PBMCs.

With respect to this clone: Its cognate antigen has yet to be identified. Base qualities are missing; no much larger clone stands one base away.

The CDR3 measures 13 amino acids from cysteine to phenylalanine. Only the CDR3 DNA stays, 39 bases, in frame from base 1. Based on the germline V gene, the CDR1 and CDR2 sequences are MRHNA and SNTAGT. Cut back by 6 bases and 2 bases, the V and J ends lie 10 bases apart. Using the deep immunoSEQ assay, multiplex PCR amplified TCR CDR3 regions from genomic DNA. Extracted genomic DNA from each cell subset was spread evenly across all wells of several immunoSEQ 96-well plates, with each plate serving as a replicate. For sorted subsets, roughly 0.2 ug genomic DNA, equal to tens of thousands of T cell genomes, was loaded into each replicate PCR. Purified libraries were measured with a Qubit 3.0 fluorometer, size-checked on a Bioanalyzer 2100, and measured again with the KAPA Library Quantification kit. Every immunoSEQ 96-well plate was sequenced on a separate single-read 150-cycle Illumina NextSeq 550 flow cell. Processing in the source paper ran as follows. The immunoSEQ output contained only junctional sequences without quality scores, so filtering could not match that applied to full-length reads. To assign V/J genes and CDR3, sequences were annotated against IMGT germline references using PyIR, a Python wrapper for IgBLAST v1.9. Reads were removed for weak V/J assignments (E-value above 1e-6), missing CDR3, stop codons, out-of-frame junctions, or ambiguous translated residues. V3J clonotypes were defined as sequences sharing an identical inferred V gene, J gene, and CDR3 amino acid sequence. To compute the percentage overlap between repertoires, the number of shared unique clonotypes was divided by the size of the smaller repertoire. Three approaches were used to assess repertoire richness: RTK rarefaction, the Chao1 estimator, and Recon v2.1 estimates of unobserved clonotypes. Generation probabilities for all TCRbeta clonotypes obtained by the gDNA method from a few donors were computed using OLGA. TCRdb re-hosts the immuneACCESS table, in-frame sequences only. Its copies lack some clones; in the studies checked, an unresolved V gene accounts for under half of them, and the cause for the rest is not known. The V and J calls and clone size are taken from that table; D and trimming were inferred from the DNA. Counted in this sample were 500,000 to 550,000 clones; approximately 95% of them appeared once. The ten largest make up 0.055% to 0.075% of the sample.

The donors were healthy, HIV-negative adults with no recently reported acute infections or vaccinations. Every donor was a Caucasian adult residing in Nashville, Tennessee, USA. Magnetic negative selection was used to enrich CD4+ T cells, after which naive cells were positively selected on CD45RA and the negative fraction became the memory subset. Blood was obtained by leukapheresis, after which PBMCs were separated by Ficoll-Histopaque density gradient centrifugation and cryopreserved in liquid nitrogen vapor phase. Analytical flow cytometry was used to check the purity and quantity of each magnetically sorted T cell population. Genomic DNA was isolated from every sorted fraction and measured by UV absorbance on a Nanodrop 2000c. General findings and caveats noted by the study authors: Based on pairwise subsampling, the degree of clonotype sharing among donors was expected to be affected by sequencing depth. Clonotypes shared by all four sorted-subset donors showed higher generation probabilities than non-shared clonotypes. The small number of donors limited the genetic and exposure-history diversity represented. Around 5% of naive CD4, 3.5% of naive CD8, approximately 2% of memory CD4, and 0.4% of memory CD8 clonotypes were shared across several donors. Incomplete sequencing was indicated by rarefaction of sorted-subset datasets, despite the large sequencing depth. Sampling was limited to blood, and TCR repertoires in tissue likely differ from TCR repertoires in blood. Larger estimated clonotype richness was generally found for naive subsets than for memory subsets.

Material for sequencing was naive CD4+ T cells sorted from blood. The sample's cell subset or site label, in plain terms: CD45RA+ positively selected. The receptor chain draws on TRBV6-4 and TRBJ1-2; no confident D gene assignment can be made. The sequence derives from a woman aged 25 to 39 in good health. The CDR3 region reads CASSDTGNYGYTF. The DNA is TGTGCCAGCAGCGATACGGGCAACTATGGCTACACCTTC.